This T cell receptor beta chain was found in a study of T cell responses to AZD1222 COVID-19 vaccine. Study context: Timing groups of about 4 and about 12 weeks for second doses were pooled.

Repertoires were generated with immunoSEQ multiplex PCR, while TCRdb's copy carries only in-frame clones and drops some. Of 55,000 to 80,000 clones in the sample, roughly 84% were seen once. V was shortened by 5 bases and J by 0 bases, with 2 bases between the two germline ends. The germline gives CDR1 LNHDA, CDR2 SQIVND (reference sequence). The CDR3 covers 12 residues. Sequencing was performed on peripheral blood, taken on day 0 of AZD1222 vaccination. The chain links TRBV19 to TRBJ1-5; D gene unclear. The TCR sequence derives from an adult in good health. In DNA form, the CDR3 reads TGTGCCAGTAGTTATAGCAATCAGCCCCAGCATTTT. This encodes CASSYSNQPQHF.